Presented here are 24 T cell receptor beta chains from one specimen sequenced in a study of cytotoxic CD8 clonotypes in ibrutinib-treated CLL. Method: immunoSEQ multiplex PCR; TCRdb's copy keeps in-frame clones and lacks some. The sample lists about 40,000 clones, around 67% occurring once. The sequencing used PBMCs, collected at disease progression, from a patient treated with ibrutinib. These receptors came from a human donor with chronic lymphocytic leukemia.

The chain uses TRBV29-1 and TRBJ2-1; 12 positions match TRBD2. J was trimmed by 2 bases and V by 3 bases; bases with no gene match: 14. The CDR3 sequence is 19 residues long. Germline-derived CDR1 and CDR2 are SQVTM and ANQGSEA. CDR3 DNA: TGCAGCGTTGAGGGTGAGGGACTAGCGGGTCTGATTGCCTACAATGAGCAGTTCTTC. It yields the protein CSVEGEGLAGLIAYNEQFF.

The chain joins TRBV7-9 to TRBJ2-2; D is uncertain. V lost 3 bases and J lost 4, with 6 bases in between. This CDR3 has 13 amino acids. The germline V gene has CDR1 SEHNR and CDR2 FQNEAQ (reference sequence). Here the CDR3 DNA reads TGTGCCAGCAGCTTGGATAGCACCGGGGAGCTGTTTTTT. Encoded protein: CASSLDSTGELFF.

This clone was detected a few times. The chain is built from TRBV5-1 and TRBJ1-2, with 7 positions matching TRBD1. The V and J ends lost 2 bases and 6 bases, in that order; junction bases with no gene match: 4. Looked up from germline, CDR1 is SGHRS and CDR2 is YFSETQ. The CDR3 has 13 amino acids. DNA for the CDR3: TGCGCCAGCAGCTTCGGGACAGCGGATGGCTACACCTTC. Protein: CASSFGTADGYTF.

The V gene is TRBV4-3, the J gene TRBJ2-1, with TRBD2 matching 13 bases. CDR3 length equals 17 residues. V lost 4 bases and J lost 7; bases outside the gene matches: 10. CDR1 is LGHNA, CDR2 YSLEER, per germline. Here the CDR3 DNA reads TGCGCCAGCAGCCTAGGACTAGCGGGGGTCTTGCTAAATGAGCAGTTCTTC. Translated: CASSLGLAGVLLNEQFF.

The rearrangement links TRBV6-5 to TRBJ1-1; tentative D call: TRBD1 (6 bases). V gave up 4 bases and J gave up 7 bases, with 19 bases separating them. This CDR3 contains 15 residues. Germline V lookup: CDR1 MNHEY, CDR2 SVGAGI. The CDR3 region is CASSSDWGATIEAFF. The CDR3 DNA sequence: TGTGCCAGCAGTTCCGATTGGGGGGCGACGATTGAAGCTTTCTTT.

This chain links TRBV30 with TRBJ1-2; D may be TRBD1 (6 bases). The V end lost 5 bases, the J end lost 7 bases, and 17 bases lay between the germline ends. Germline CDR1 and CDR2: GTSNPN and SVGIG (reference sequence). This CDR3 is built from 13 residues. The chain's CDR3 is CAWGRTGARGYTF. CDR3 DNA sequence: TGTGCCTGGGGACGTACGGGGGCTCGTGGCTACACCTTC.

The chain employs TRBV7-2 and TRBJ1-6; D not resolved. Germline CDR1 is SGHTA and CDR2 is FQGNSA. The V and J ends lost 3 bases and 8 bases respectively, with 14 bases between them. This CDR3 region has 15 residues. CDR3 protein: CASSLDSSRDSPLHF. As DNA, the CDR3 is TGTGCCAGCAGCTTGGACTCCTCTAGGGATTCACCCCTCCACTTT.

The chain employs TRBV2 and TRBJ2-1; 7 nucleotides agree with TRBD1. The CDR3 has 14 residues. The V and J ends lost 10 bases and 0 bases, in that order; junction bases with no gene match: 6. CDR1 SNHLY and CDR2 FYNNEI come from the germline V gene. CDR3 loop: CATSGQSSYNEQFF. CDR3 sequence (DNA): TGTGCCACCTCGGGACAGAGCTCCTACAATGAGCAGTTCTTC.

The chain carries TRBV7-8 and TRBJ2-5; TRBD1 is a possible D gene (5 bases). V lost 1 base and J 2 bases, leaving 14 bases between the germline ends. This CDR3 is 16 amino acids long. The germline CDR1 and CDR2 sequences are SGHVS and FQNEAQ. The CDR3 spells CASSLDLRERQETQYF. CDR3 DNA sequence: TGTGCCAGCAGCTTAGATCTCAGGGAAAGACAAGAGACCCAGTACTTC.

The gene calls are TRBV29-1 and TRBJ2-2; D might be TRBD1 or TRBD2, each matching 5 bases. V shed 6 bases and J shed 4 bases, with 12 bases lying between them. The CDR3 extends over 13 amino acids. Germline V gene lookup returns CDR1 SQVTM and CDR2 ANQGSEA. In nucleotides, the CDR3 is TGCAGCGTGCGCCGGGACGGCACCGGGGAGCTGTTTTTT. The encoded protein is CSVRRDGTGELFF.

V and J are TRBV29-1 and TRBJ2-6; no reliable D call. Germline-derived CDR1 and CDR2 are SQVTM and ANQGSEA. The ends were cut back, 5 bases at V and 4 bases at J, with 15 bases in the middle. CDR3 length: 15 residues. CDR3 in amino acids: CSVRRDSLGANVLTF. The CDR3 region has the DNA TGCAGCGTTCGTAGAGACTCCTTAGGGGCCAACGTCCTGACTTTC.

In its sample, this clone was seen many times. V and J are TRBV7-8 and TRBJ2-2; D is perhaps TRBD2 (6 bases). CDR3 length: 15 residues. V lost 3 bases, J lost 0 bases, and 8 bases lay in between. Germline CDR1 reads SGHVS; CDR2 reads FQNEAQ. In DNA, the CDR3 is TGTGCCAGCAGCTTGTCGGGAGCGAACACCGGGGAGCTGTTTTTT. Amino acid sequence: CASSLSGANTGELFF.

V gene TRBV11-2 combines with J gene TRBJ1-1; D unresolved. This CDR3 is built from 13 residues. The V gene's germline CDR1 is SGHAT and CDR2 FQNNGV. The V end lost 1 base, the J end lost 6 bases, and 9 bases lay between the germline ends. The CDR3 DNA reads TGTGCCAGCAGCTTAGCTGAACAAGCTGAAGCTTTCTTT. It codes for CASSLAEQAEAFF.

Only one count was recorded for this clone. This rearrangement joins TRBV7-2 to TRBJ1-2, with a tentative D call TRBD1 (6 bases). This CDR3 has 13 amino acids. V was shortened by 5 bases and J by 2 bases, with 9 bases between the two germline ends. Germline-derived CDR1 and CDR2 are SGHTA and FQGNSA. The DNA for the CDR3 is TGTGCCAGCAGCCGGGACACGAACTATGGCTACACCTTC. Protein: CASSRDTNYGYTF.

The genes are TRBV7-2 and TRBJ1-1; D gene unclear. This CDR3 is 14 amino acids long. CDR1 is SGHTA, CDR2 FQGNSA, per germline. V was trimmed by 1 base and J by 1 base, leaving 7 bases between them. CDR3 in amino acids: CASSLEGGNTEAFF. The CDR3 DNA reads as TGTGCCAGCAGCTTAGAGGGTGGGAACACTGAAGCTTTCTTT.

The chain carries TRBV5-8 and TRBJ2-6; D remains unclear. V shed 2 bases and J shed 1 base, with 4 bases lying between them. This CDR3 spans 14 amino acids. CDR1 and CDR2 (germline): SGHTS, YDEGEE. CDR3 loop: CASSLRSGANVLTF. CDR3 DNA sequence: TGTGCCAGCAGCTTACGTTCTGGGGCCAACGTCCTGACTTTC.

This clone was seen more than once but under ten times. V is TRBV7-8 and J is TRBJ2-4; 7 positions agree with TRBD2. V was pared by 1 base and J by 6 bases, with 3 bases of the junction left unmatched. This CDR3 spans 14 amino acids. Germline loops: CDR1 SGHVS, CDR2 FQNEAQ. DNA for the CDR3: TGTGCCAGCAGCTTAGAAGCTAGCGGAAACATTCAGTACTTC. Its translation: CASSLEASGNIQYF.

The chain joins TRBV11-2 to TRBJ2-2; D is ambiguous. CDR3 length: 16 amino acids. V shed 0 bases and J shed 4 bases, with 12 bases lying between them. The V gene's germline CDR1 is SGHAT and CDR2 FQNNGV. CDR3 sequence: CASSLDLPPGTGELFF. The CDR3 DNA sequence: TGTGCCAGCAGCTTAGATCTTCCCCCAGGCACCGGGGAGCTGTTTTTT.

CDR3 residues: CASSARQGRSYNEQFF. DNA for the CDR3: TGCGCCAGCAGCGCGAGACAGGGAAGGTCCTACAATGAGCAGTTCTTC. The rearrangement uses TRBV10-2 and TRBJ2-1, with 7 positions matching TRBD1. This CDR3 is built from 16 residues. V gave up 6 bases and J gave up 1 base; unmatched junction bases: 9. Germline V gives CDR1 WSHSY, CDR2 SAAADI.

This sequence joins TRBV9 and TRBJ1-3; D is uncertain. V was trimmed by 2 bases and J by 6 bases, leaving 9 bases between them. The germline CDR1 and CDR2 sequences are SGDLS and YYNGEE. CDR3 length equals 13 residues. The CDR3 DNA reads TGTGCCAGCAGCGTCCCCGGGGAAAACACCATATATTTT. Translated: CASSVPGENTIYF.

As to this clone: Other DNA sequences in this specimen translate into the identical CDR3. The CDR3 sequence is CASSLGGNTGELFF. As DNA, the CDR3 is TGTGCCAGCAGCTTGGGGGGGAACACCGGGGAGCTGTTTTTT. The genes are TRBV7-9 and TRBJ2-2; D is perhaps TRBD2 (6 bases). V lost 3 bases, J lost 1 base, and 6 bases lay in between. The CDR3 extends over 14 amino acids. CDR1 and CDR2 (germline): SEHNR, FQNEAQ (reference sequence).

This clone was counted only a few times. The CDR3 sequence: CASSLEQGITYEQYF. DNA for the CDR3: TGTGCCAGCAGCTTAGAGCAGGGGATAACCTACGAGCAGTACTTC. The genes are TRBV11-3 and TRBJ2-7; D is possibly TRBD1 (6 bases). The germline V and J ends were trimmed by 0 bases and 2 bases, with 11 bases remaining between them. This CDR3 region has 15 residues. Germline loops: CDR1 SGHNT, CDR2 YENEEA.

The chain is built from TRBV7-2 and TRBJ2-7; TRBD1 matches 7 bases. Germline values: CDR1 SGHTA, CDR2 FQGNSA. V gave up 5 bases and J gave up 2 bases; unmatched junction bases: 3. This CDR3 region has 13 residues. The chain's CDR3 is CASSPDRAYEQYF. CDR3 sequence (DNA): TGTGCCAGCAGCCCCGACAGGGCCTACGAGCAGTACTTC.

The CDR3 DNA follows: TGTGCCAGCAGTCCAATAGGACAGCTTTGGAATTCACCCCTCCACTTT. It codes for CASSPIGQLWNSPLHF. The chain recombines TRBV27 with TRBJ1-6, with a tentative D call TRBD1 (6 bases). The CDR3 contains 16 residues. The germline V gene has CDR1 MNHEY and CDR2 SMNVEV (reference sequence). Deletions cut 5 bases from V and 7 bases from J, with 18 bases between.